This is a list of T cell receptor beta chains from one sample in a study of beta chain features in type 1 diabetes. The data were produced by immunoSEQ multiplex PCR, yet TCRdb's version contains in-frame clones alone and is incomplete. The sample holds about 340,000 clones, about 13% seen once. Sequenced sample: naive CD4+ T cells from blood. The receptors come from a woman younger than 35 with type 1 diabetes. The CDR3 runs from the conserved cysteine through the conserved F or W.

v_gene: TRBV9; len: 17; CDR3aa: CASSREGREGSYNEQFF
v_gene: TRBV7-2; len: 15; CDR3aa: CASSTGLVAYNEQFF
v_gene: TRBV11-2; len: 12; CDR3aa: CASSSLRDTQYF
v_gene: TRBV29-1; len: 13; CDR3aa: CSVRPGGGQPQHF
v_gene: TRBV19; len: 15; CDR3aa: CASTLLGQYNQPQHF
v_gene: TRBV29-1; len: 12; CDR3aa: CSVSGTKDGAFF
v_gene: TRBV4-2; len: 16; CDR3aa: CASSQEPSGSADTQYF
v_gene: TRBV28; len: 16; CDR3aa: CASSDPSGRALGEQYF
v_gene: TRBV18; len: 15; CDR3aa: CASSPTGVENEKLFF
v_gene: TRBV9; len: 14; CDR3aa: CASSPRLAGDTQYF
v_gene: TRBV4-1; len: 15; CDR3aa: CASSPGLMPKAEQFF
v_gene: TRBV5-1; len: 14; CDR3aa: CASSFMTSEKTQYF
v_gene: TRBV28; len: 11; CDR3aa: CASGGGYGYTF
v_gene: TRBV2; len: 16; CDR3aa: CASRTRTSRSYNEQFF
v_gene: TRBV7-2; len: 17; CDR3aa: CASSLVGTSGRQETQYF
v_gene: TRBV28; len: 16; CDR3aa: CASRRRQAHRNTEAFF
v_gene: TRBV6-6; len: 14; CDR3aa: CASGLGTEKNIQYF
v_gene: TRBV9; len: 14; CDR3aa: CASSATGQGETQYF
v_gene: TRBV9; len: 15; CDR3aa: CASSVAGGSYNEQFF
v_gene: TRBV5-1; len: 14; CDR3aa: CASSTSGATYEQYF
v_gene: TRBV2; len: 15; CDR3aa: CASSESRESGETQYF
v_gene: TRBV5-1; len: 15; CDR3aa: CASSLGGLVYNEQFF
v_gene: TRBV10-3; len: 15; CDR3aa: CAISESSGTYNEQFF
v_gene: TRBV5-1; len: 13; CDR3aa: CASSSRVNTEAFF
v_gene: TRBV27; len: 13; CDR3aa: CASSVTGADTQYF
v_gene: TRBV6-6; len: 13; CDR3aa: CASSSQGIGEQFF
v_gene: TRBV18; len: 15; CDR3aa: CASSPPGTENEKLFF
v_gene: TRBV19; len: 13; CDR3aa: CASSQNYQYEQFF
v_gene: TRBV11-2; len: 12; CDR3aa: CASSPAVETQYF
v_gene: TRBV5-1; len: 15; CDR3aa: CASSLLAVGTDTQYF
v_gene: TRBV29-1; len: 14; CDR3aa: CSARTGGRDGELFF
v_gene: TRBV29-1; len: 13; CDR3aa: CSVVEQGHYGYTF
v_gene: TRBV14; len: 19; CDR3aa: CASSQATFGTSGRKNEQFF
v_gene: TRBV30; len: 16; CDR3aa: CAWSTTGIGSYNEQFF
v_gene: TRBV30; len: 11; CDR3aa: CAWSTGRTQYF
v_gene: TRBV5-1; len: 14; CDR3aa: CASSLQGGNQPQHF
v_gene: TRBV5-4; len: 15; CDR3aa: CASLADRTSTDTQYF
v_gene: TRBV5-6; len: 12; CDR3aa: CASSGRGPQQYF
v_gene: TRBV19; len: 15; CDR3aa: CAATTRQGGHTEAFF
v_gene: TRBV5-1; len: 15; CDR3aa: CASSYLAGTADEQFF
v_gene: TRBV18; len: 14; CDR3aa: CASSPTRDSYEQYF
v_gene: TRBV11-2; len: 19; CDR3aa: CASSRRIPGVLSSYNEQFF
v_gene: TRBV29-1; len: 13; CDR3aa: CSVLGTGGTEAFF
v_gene: TRBV21-1; len: 14; CDR3aa: CASRPTGINNEQFF
v_gene: TRBV7-9; len: 15; CDR3aa: CASSPSGGANTEAFF
v_gene: TRBV28; len: 16; CDR3aa: CASSYRVVAGGDEQYF
v_gene: TRBV28; len: 16; CDR3aa: CASRPGTGTGNQPQHF
v_gene: TRBV6-5; len: 15; CDR3aa: CASSPSAGGWYEQYF
v_gene: TRBV28; len: 15; CDR3aa: CASSPLGVGTDTQYF
v_gene: TRBV25-1; len: 15; CDR3aa: CASSERLAKRNEQFF
v_gene: TRBV18; len: 15; CDR3aa: CASSPSPGQTYGYTF
v_gene: TRBV30; len: 15; CDR3aa: CAWRLAGGGYNEQFF
v_gene: TRBV25-1; len: 14; CDR3aa: CASSEYSSNRRCFF
v_gene: TRBV30; len: 14; CDR3aa: CAWSVSGITYEQYF
v_gene: TRBV6-5; len: 15; CDR3aa: CASREPGQGIDIQYF
v_gene: TRBV29-1; len: 14; CDR3aa: CSVRPSASYNEQFF
v_gene: TRBV6-5; len: 14; CDR3aa: CASRIGTVQETQYF